This TCR beta chain appears in the sequencing data of a study of T cells after yellow fever vaccination. A process of 5'RACE template switching, which added a universal primer site and UMIs, was used to make TCR cDNA. TCRdb fed the 5' RACE reads into MiXCR, producing one record per CDR3 protein. The repertoire has 450,000 to 600,000 distinct CDR3 sequences, approximately 12% of them found once; the top ten carry roughly an eighth. This clonotype was seen a handful of times. Material: PBMCs, obtained on the day of the yellow fever booster vaccination. This clonotype was obtained from a man aged 30-40 years who received the YFV17D yellow fever vaccine.

The CDR3 sequence: CASSLSSGSSNTQYF. DNA of the CDR3: TGTGCCAGCAGCTTAAGCAGCGGGAGTTCAAATACGCAGTATTTT. This chain uses TRBV13 with TRBJ2-3; TRBD2 matches at 8 bases. CDR1 is PRHDT and CDR2 is FYEKMQ in the germline V gene (reference sequence). The J segment lost 7 bases and the V segment lost 2 bases, leaving 8 bases of the junction unmatched. This CDR3 region has 15 residues.